These 5 T cell receptor beta chains were all obtained from the same sample, sequenced in a study of blood T cell repertoires in COVID-19. Repertoires were generated with immunoSEQ multiplex PCR, while TCRdb's copy carries only in-frame clones and drops some. Here the sample spans 270,000 or so clones, about 91% being singletons. The sample comprised peripheral blood. These receptors originate from a middle-aged woman who had recovered from COVID-19.

V and J are TRBV9 and TRBJ1-6; 9 bases match TRBD1. CDR3 length: 15 residues. Trimming took 2 bases from V and 9 from J; bases not matched to a gene: 6. Germline V gives CDR1 SGDLS, CDR2 YYNGEE. The chain's CDR3 is CASSVKGTGFSPLHF. For the CDR3, the DNA is TGTGCCAGCAGCGTTAAAGGGACAGGGTTTTCACCCCTCCACTTT.

The gene calls are TRBV11-3 and TRBJ1-6; a possible D gene is TRBD1 (5 bases). The germline V and J ends were trimmed by 5 bases and 7 bases, with 6 bases remaining between them. The CDR3 has 12 amino acids. Looked up from germline, CDR1 is SGHNT and CDR2 is YENEEA. The CDR3 region has the DNA TGTGCCAGCAGCGACAGAAATTCACCCCTCCACTTT. It yields the protein CASSDRNSPLHF.

This clone was detected a few times. The chain has TRBV2 and TRBJ1-6, with TRBD1 identical over 7 bases. Germline V CDR1 and CDR2: SNHLY, FYNNEI. The CDR3 runs 17 residues. V shed 1 base, J shed 2 bases, and the junction held 5 bases outside the gene matches. Here the CDR3 reads CASSEGTGLTYNSPLHF. DNA of the CDR3: TGTGCCAGCAGTGAAGGGACAGGTCTTACCTATAATTCACCCCTCCACTTT.

This clone was counted only a few times. The chain is built from TRBV21-1 and TRBJ1-5; TRBD1, the table's D call, was not compared with the DNA. TRBV21-1 is designated a pseudogene. The CDR3 has 17 amino acids. Written as DNA, the CDR3 is TGTGCCAGCAGCAAAGATTCCGAGACAAATAGCAATCAGCCCCAGCATTTT. Its translation is CASSKDSETNSNQPQHF.

The chain has TRBV10-3 and TRBJ2-3; the match to TRBD2 covers 9 bases. Germline-derived CDR1 and CDR2 are ENHRY and SYGVKD. The J segment lost 1 base and the V segment lost 7 bases, leaving 6 bases of the junction unmatched. The CDR3 sequence is 15 residues long. The CDR3 bases are TGTGCCATCATGGGTAGCGGGAGAGGCACAGATACGCAGTATTTT. It codes for CAIMGSGRGTDTQYF.